This TCR beta chain originates from a study of shared clonotypes between healthy human individuals. In replicate PCRs of sorted subsets, roughly 200 ng DNA, about 30,000 T cell genomes, was used. Authors' processing steps: ImmunoSEQ supplied junction-only sequences lacking quality scores, so filtering was different. This table comes from immunoSEQ multiplex PCR, and its TCRdb copy is limited to in-frame clones, with some not included. Clone size and V and J calls were adopted from that table, with D and trimming inferred from the DNA. The sample shows 1.5 million to 1.9 million clones, 95% to 99% of them seen only once. V was clipped by 6 bases and J by 3 bases, with 14 bases between them. Germline V gene sequence: CDR1 MDHEN, CDR2 SYDVKM. The CDR3 extends over 15 amino acids.

Material: naive CD4+ T cells sorted from blood. Regarding subset: CD45RA+ positively selected. This sequence joins TRBV28 and TRBJ2-2, with no clear D. The TCR comes from a man aged 25-45 years in good health. CDR3 residues: CASSRLFRYTGELFF. DNA of the CDR3: TGTGCCAGCAGCCGCCTTTTTAGGTACACCGGGGAGCTGTTTTTT.